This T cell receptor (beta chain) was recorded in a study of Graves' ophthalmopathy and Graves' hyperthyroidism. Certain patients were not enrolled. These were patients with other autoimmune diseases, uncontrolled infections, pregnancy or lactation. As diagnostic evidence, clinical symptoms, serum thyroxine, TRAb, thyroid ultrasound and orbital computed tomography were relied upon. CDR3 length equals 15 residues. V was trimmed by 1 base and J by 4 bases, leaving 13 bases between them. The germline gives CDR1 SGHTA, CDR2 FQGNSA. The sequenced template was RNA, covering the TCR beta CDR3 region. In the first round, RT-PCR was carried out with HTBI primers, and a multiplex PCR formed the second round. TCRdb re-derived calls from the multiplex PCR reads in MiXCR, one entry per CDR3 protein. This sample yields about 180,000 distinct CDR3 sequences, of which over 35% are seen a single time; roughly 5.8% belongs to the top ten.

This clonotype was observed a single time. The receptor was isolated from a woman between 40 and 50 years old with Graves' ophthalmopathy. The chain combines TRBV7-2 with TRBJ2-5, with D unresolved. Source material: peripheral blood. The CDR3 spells CASSLDRTIGETQYF. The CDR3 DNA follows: TGTGCCAGCAGCTTAGACCGAACGATAGGAGAGACCCAGTACTTC.